The text below deals with one TCR beta chain. Sample time point: cycle 4 day 1 (C4D1), after five to seven weeks of nivolumab. Relapses following autologous stem cell transplantation were seen in all patients, with brentuximab vedotin exposure varying. The sample originates from a study of PD-1 blockade in classical Hodgkin lymphoma. Assay: immunoSEQ multiplex PCR; the TCRdb copy retains only in-frame clones and omits some. The sample has 100,000 or so clones; roughly 89% are singletons. This TCR derives from a human donor with classical Hodgkin lymphoma. The sample consisted of peripheral blood mononuclear cells (PBMCs), taken before the fourth cycle of nivolumab.

In nucleotides, the CDR3 is TGTGCCAGCAGTTACAGTGACATGGGGCCAAACATTCAGTACTTC. This sequence encodes CASSYSDMGPNIQYF. This rearrangement joins TRBV6-5 to TRBJ2-4, with D possibly matching TRBD1 (5 bases). V was clipped by 2 bases and J by 6 bases, with 14 bases between them. The CDR3 has 15 amino acids. Germline V CDR1 and CDR2: MNHEY, SVGAGI.